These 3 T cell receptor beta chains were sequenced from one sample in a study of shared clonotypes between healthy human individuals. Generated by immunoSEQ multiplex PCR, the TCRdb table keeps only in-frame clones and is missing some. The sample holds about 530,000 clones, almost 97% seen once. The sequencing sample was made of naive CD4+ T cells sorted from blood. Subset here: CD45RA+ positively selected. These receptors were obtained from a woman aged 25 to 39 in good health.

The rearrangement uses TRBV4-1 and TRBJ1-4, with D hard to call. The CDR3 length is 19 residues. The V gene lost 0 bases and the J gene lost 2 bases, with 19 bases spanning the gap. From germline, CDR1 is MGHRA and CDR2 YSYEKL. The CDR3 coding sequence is TGCGCCAGCAGCCAAGATTATGGGCAGCGCTGGGCGACTAATGAAAAACTGTTTTTT. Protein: CASSQDYGQRWATNEKLFF.

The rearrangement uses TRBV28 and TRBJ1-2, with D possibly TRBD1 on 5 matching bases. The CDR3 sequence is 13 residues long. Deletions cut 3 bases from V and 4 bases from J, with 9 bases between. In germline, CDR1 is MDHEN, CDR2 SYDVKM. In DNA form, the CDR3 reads TGTGCCAGCAGTTTGGAAGGGGCCTATGGCTACACCTTC. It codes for CASSLEGAYGYTF.

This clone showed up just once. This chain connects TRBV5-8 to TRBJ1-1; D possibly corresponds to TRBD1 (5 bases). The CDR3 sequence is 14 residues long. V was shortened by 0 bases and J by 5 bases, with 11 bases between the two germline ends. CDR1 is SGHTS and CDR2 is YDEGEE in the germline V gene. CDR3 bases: TGTGCCAGCAGCTTGGGCCAGGGCGTAACTGAAGCTTTCTTT. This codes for CASSLGQGVTEAFF.